This T cell receptor beta chain emerged from a study of Ad26.COV2.S vaccination and SARS-CoV-2 variants (dated by TCRdb to 2020 to 2023). About the investigation overall: Vaccine-arm donors were drawn from COV1001, a multicentre, randomized, double-blind, placebo-controlled phase I-IIa trial of Ad26.COV2.S in healthy adults. Ad26.COV2.S was administered intramuscularly at 5 x 10^10 or 1 x 10^11 viral particles, either as a single shot or as two shots given 56 days apart. TCRbeta repertoire sequencing was used to assess the specificity and breadth of SARS-CoV-2-reactive T cell receptors after Ad26.COV2.S vaccination. The TCR-sequenced set comprised approximately 30 samples: approximately 19 Ad26.COV2.S vaccine recipients, 5 placebo recipients and 8 SARS-CoV-2 convalescent individuals. Trial participants were randomized into five groups of five: low-dose or high-dose Ad26.COV2.S given once or twice, or placebo on both occasions. Investigators remained blinded to trial group allocation during experiments and outcome assessment.

The study at large found these results: Vaccine and placebo recipients had comparable non-spike TCR breadth, which fits with the vaccine containing only spike. After vaccination, substantial breadth of spike-specific CD8+ and CD4+ T cell responses was reported. Spike-specific TCR breadth was higher in Ad26.COV2.S recipients than in placebo recipients (P = 0.0014). It was noted by the authors that total T cell responses may have been underestimated by the TCR breadth and depth analyses. Comparing responses between vaccine doses or regimens was not something the study was powered to do.

The treatment or condition label, read with the paper, signifies: about 20 received Ad26.COV2.S at low or high dose, single or two shots; about 5 received placebo; per-sample allocation not given. Repertoires of vaccine and placebo recipients were sequenced from samples taken on day 63 after the first injection. Cohort 1b enrolled 25 or so adults aged 18-55 years at a single site in Boston, USA, between 29 July and 7 August 2020. Ad26.COV2.S was a replication-incompetent adenovirus type 26 vector that expressed a prefusion-stabilized SARS-CoV-2 spike protein derived from the original Wuhan strain. The immunoSEQ Assay was the method used to sequence TCRbeta CDR3 regions. After extraction, genomic DNA underwent amplification by bias-controlled multiplex PCR, followed by high-throughput sequencing. The study's own analysis went as follows. To quantify the absolute abundance of every unique TCRbeta CDR3 region, sequences were collapsed and filtered. T cell fraction was estimated by normalizing TCRbeta template counts to usable DNA, which was measured by amplifying reference genes present in all nucleated cells. Repertoire TCRs were annotated as SARS-CoV-2-specific by exact matching of V gene, CDR3 amino acid sequence and J gene to a known reactive TCR set. The reference SARS-CoV-2 TCR set was derived from MIRA and filtered for enrichment in COVID-19-positive ImmuneCODE repertoires, a step that removed public or cross-reactive TCRs. Based on the MIRA antigens, annotated TCRs were further analysed at the level of specific ORF or position within ORF. Breadth was defined as the number of annotated unique rearrangements divided by the total number of unique productive rearrangements, and depth was defined as the summed frequency of the annotated unique rearrangements. Two-sided Wilcoxon rank-sum tests were applied when comparing TCR breadth between groups. This immuneACCESS table, as held by TCRdb, lists in-frame sequences with V and J called but not all clones. Of the missing ones, under half trace to an unresolved V gene in checked studies; the others have no known cause. The V and J calls and clone size come from that table; D and trimming were worked out from the DNA. Counted in this sample were about 350,000 clones; around 89% of them appeared once. The biggest ten clones account for 5% of the sample.

Sequences SGHAT (CDR1) and FQNNGV (CDR2) are obtained from the germline V gene. V is pruned by 0 bases and J by 6 bases, leaving 7 bases of the junction without a gene match. The CDR3 starts with the cysteine, ends with the phenylalanine, and has 17 residues. The retained sequence is limited to the CDR3, 51 bases, with the frame set at the first base. With regard to this clone: It lacks a known antigen. Base qualities are not recorded, but no much larger clone differs from it by a single base.

The TCR comes from a person between 18 and 65 years old who received the Ad26.COV2.S COVID-19 vaccine or a placebo. The rearrangement combines TRBV11-2 with TRBJ2-1; 11 central nucleotides agree with TRBD2. Sequenced here: peripheral blood, sampled in a trial of Ad26.COV2.S vaccine versus placebo. The DNA reads as follows: TGTGCCAGCAGCTTAGATTTAGCGGGGGGGCCCCCCAATGAGCAGTTCTTC. The resulting protein is CASSLDLAGGPPNEQFF.